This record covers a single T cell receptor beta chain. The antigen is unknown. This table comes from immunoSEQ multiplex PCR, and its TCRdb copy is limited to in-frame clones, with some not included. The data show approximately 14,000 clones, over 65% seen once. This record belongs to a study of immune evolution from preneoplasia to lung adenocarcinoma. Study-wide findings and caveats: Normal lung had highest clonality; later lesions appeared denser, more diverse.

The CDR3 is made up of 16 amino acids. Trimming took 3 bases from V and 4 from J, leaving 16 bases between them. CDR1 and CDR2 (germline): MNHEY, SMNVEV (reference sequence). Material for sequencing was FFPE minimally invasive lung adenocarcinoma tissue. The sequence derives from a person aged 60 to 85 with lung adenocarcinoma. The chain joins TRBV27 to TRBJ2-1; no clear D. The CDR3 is CASSFSGTGQYNEQFF. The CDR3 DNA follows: TGTGCCAGCAGTTTTTCCGGTACCGGCCAGTACAATGAGCAGTTCTTC.